Here is one T cell receptor beta chain with its context. It lacks a known antigen. One base away there is no much larger clone; base qualities are not given. This sample is drawn from a study of blood T cells in healthy people across ages (dated by TCRdb to the mid-2010s). Context from the whole study: In model experiments, roughly one uniquely barcoded TCR beta cDNA molecule per two T cells was captured by template switching. Age-related changes in TCR beta repertoire diversity were measured in the study by deep sequencing normalized with unique cDNA molecular identifiers. Four age groups were formed from the donors: young (average approximately 15 years), middle-aged (approximately 41), aged (approximately 60) and long-lived (more than 75). To avoid experimental bias, donors of different ages were distributed randomly across sequencing lanes. For two donors (one aged 18 to 30 and one aged 80 or older), the study analyzed two additional independent replicas of 1 million unique cDNA reads from the same blood draw.

Donors were a few dozen systemically healthy Caucasian individuals from Russia aged roughly 6 to 100 years. Each donor gave about 9.7 milliliters of peripheral blood, drawn into EDTA-treated Vacutainer tubes. Ficoll-Paque density-gradient centrifugation was used to isolate PBMCs, with at least 6 million obtained per sample. Trizol reagent was used to extract total RNA from the PBMCs, yielding at least 5.5 micrograms per sample. The percentages of naive CD45RAhigh/CD27high T cells were determined by flow cytometry on a PBMC aliquot from every donor. Library creation used 5' RACE. The reads were generated on an Illumina HiSeq 2500. A second PCR of about 7 to 12 cycles was run with a J-beta primer mix and a sample-barcoded 5' primer. A unique molecular identifier was introduced onto each TCR beta cDNA molecule by a template-switch 5' adaptor carrying 12 random nucleotides. At least 2.5 million CDR3-containing paired-end reads were obtained from each sample. First-strand cDNA synthesis was performed from all RNA using the Mint cDNA synthesis kit, with priming by a TRBC-specific oligonucleotide. After uracil-DNA glycosylase treatment, a first 18-cycle PCR used universal primers M1SS and BC2_uni_R on all cDNA. As for the authors' bioinformatics: For normalization, 1 million high-quality reads, each with a distinct molecular identifier, were randomly selected from each sample. Instead of being binned into consensus sequences, reads with shared molecular identifiers were discarded. MiTCR, set to a Q25 quality threshold and the strictest error-elimination algorithm, was used for CDR3 identification, clonotype clustering and error correction. Lower-bound total TCR beta diversity was estimated with a nonparametric unseen species model using Euler transformation. The public reads were run again by TCRdb, first through fastp at Q25 and then through MiXCR, and only productive beta chains were kept. Under each unique CDR3 protein, matching rows form one entry showing the most common genes and DNA. The V and J calls reflect TCRdb's pipeline rather than the authors' work. For this sample there are 1.5 million to 2 million distinct CDR3 sequences; 28% appear just once. More than 6% of the sample comes from the top ten.

General conclusions and limits of the study: Donor CMV infection status was unknown, potentially confounding age-related changes in expanded clonotypes. As age increased, observed TCR beta diversity per million T cells dropped in a roughly linear way, and a significant reduction was already evident by age approximately 40. Total diversity estimates from one million sequenced T cells were considered lower bounds and underestimates. The percentage of naive T cells measured by flow cytometry correlated strongly with observed TCR beta diversity. Because profiling used bulk unsorted PBMCs, naive and antigen-experienced compartments could not be compared conclusively. Compared with the aged group, the long-lived group had more naive CD4+ T cells, fewer expanded clones and increased TCR diversity, a pattern suggesting age selection.

The TCR comes from a woman younger than 45 in good health. Sequencing input: blood.

The CDR3 region reads CASSLGGRASTSTDTQYF. The sequence in DNA is TGCGCCAGCAGCTTGGGAGGACGAGCGAGTACTAGCACAGATACGCAGTATTTT. Here the chain combines TRBV5-1 and TRBJ2-3, with the D gene uncertain. Inclusive of the bounding cysteine and phenylalanine, the CDR3 is 18 residues long. Of all the DNA, just the CDR3 is kept, 54 bases in frame from base 1. In the germline V gene, CDR1 corresponds to SGHRS and CDR2 to YFSETQ. Deletion took 0 bases off V and 0 bases off J, with a span of 17 bases between the germline ends.